The T cell receptor (beta chain) under discussion was sequenced for a study of T-cell reconstitution after alpha-beta-depleted transplantation in children. Findings and limits, study-wide: About two months after transplant, alpha-beta T cells reportedly came from several hundred expanded graft clones.

Molecular barcoding with unique molecular identifiers was used for the TCRbeta library. MiXCR, run by TCRdb on the PCR reads, gives a single entry per CDR3 protein. The repertoire has under 750,000 distinct CDR3 sequences, about 23% of them found once; the top ten carry roughly an eighth. Turning to this clonotype: Its antigen is undetermined.

Per germline, CDR1 LNHNV and CDR2 YYDKDF (reference sequence). The CDR3 is 13 residues long. V lost 6 bases, J lost 5 bases, and 6 bases stayed unmatched. The V and J genes are TRBV15 and TRBJ2-5, with 7 nucleotides matching TRBD1. This receptor was taken from a boy in the first two years of life who had a stem cell transplant for acute myeloid leukemia, so the T cells may come from the graft donor. This specimen consisted of PBMCs, mostly from graft donor cells, obtained 360 days after TCRalphabeta/CD19-depleted stem cell transplant. CDR3 region: CATSERGRETQYF. CDR3 DNA sequence: TGTGCCACCAGTGAAAGGGGGCGGGAGACCCAGTACTTC.